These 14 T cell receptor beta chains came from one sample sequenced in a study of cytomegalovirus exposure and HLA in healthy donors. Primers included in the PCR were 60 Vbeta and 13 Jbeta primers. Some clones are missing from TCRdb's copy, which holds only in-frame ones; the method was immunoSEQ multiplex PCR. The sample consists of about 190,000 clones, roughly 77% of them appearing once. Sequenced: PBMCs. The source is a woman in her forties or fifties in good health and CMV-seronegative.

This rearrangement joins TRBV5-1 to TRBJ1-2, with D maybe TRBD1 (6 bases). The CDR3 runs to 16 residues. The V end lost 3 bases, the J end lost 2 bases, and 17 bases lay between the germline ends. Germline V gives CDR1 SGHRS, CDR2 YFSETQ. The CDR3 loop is CASSYGTLRGNYGYTF. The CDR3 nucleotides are TGCGCCAGCAGCTACGGAACTTTAAGGGGGAACTATGGCTACACCTTC.

CDR3 in amino acids: CASSLEGGRETQYF. CDR3 in DNA: TGTGCCAGCAGCTTAGAGGGAGGGCGAGAGACCCAGTACTTC. This chain links TRBV7-2 with TRBJ2-5; 7 nucleotides agree with TRBD2. V shed 1 base and J 4 bases; nucleotides not matched to a gene: 3. The CDR3 consists of 14 residues. Germline CDR1 and CDR2: SGHTA and FQGNSA.

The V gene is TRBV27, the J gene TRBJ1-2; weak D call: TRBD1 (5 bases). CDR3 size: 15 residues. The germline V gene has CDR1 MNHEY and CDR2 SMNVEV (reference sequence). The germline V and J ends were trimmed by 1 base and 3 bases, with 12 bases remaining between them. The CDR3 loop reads CASSLWGGVHYGYTF. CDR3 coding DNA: TGTGCCAGCAGTTTATGGGGGGGAGTCCACTATGGCTACACCTTC.

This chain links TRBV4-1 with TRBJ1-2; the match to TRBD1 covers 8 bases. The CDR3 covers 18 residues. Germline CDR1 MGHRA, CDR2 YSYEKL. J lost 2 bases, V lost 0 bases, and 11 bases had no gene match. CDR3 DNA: TGCGCCAGCAGCCAAGAAGGTAGGGCAGGGGGCGCGAACTATGGCTACACCTTC. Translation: CASSQEGRAGGANYGYTF.

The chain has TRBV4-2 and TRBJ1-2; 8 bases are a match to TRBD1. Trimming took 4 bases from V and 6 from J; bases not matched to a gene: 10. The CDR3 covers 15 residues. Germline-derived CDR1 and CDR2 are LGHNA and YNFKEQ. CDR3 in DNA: TGTGCCAGCAGCCGGATGGACAGGGAGAGTGATGGCTACACCTTC. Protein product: CASSRMDRESDGYTF.

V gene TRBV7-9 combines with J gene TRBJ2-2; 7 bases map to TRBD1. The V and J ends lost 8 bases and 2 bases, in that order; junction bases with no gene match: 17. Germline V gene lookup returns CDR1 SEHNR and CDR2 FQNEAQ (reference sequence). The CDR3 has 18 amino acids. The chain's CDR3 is CASGYELGQHLNTGELFF. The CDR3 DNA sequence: TGTGCCAGCGGATACGAGCTGGGACAGCACTTAAACACCGGGGAGCTGTTTTTT.

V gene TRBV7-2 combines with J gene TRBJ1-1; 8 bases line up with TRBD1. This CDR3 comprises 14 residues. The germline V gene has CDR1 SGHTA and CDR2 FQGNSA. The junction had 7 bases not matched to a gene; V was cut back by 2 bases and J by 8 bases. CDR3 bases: TGTGCCAGCAGCTTATTATCCGGGACAGGAGAAGCTTTCTTT. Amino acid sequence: CASSLLSGTGEAFF.

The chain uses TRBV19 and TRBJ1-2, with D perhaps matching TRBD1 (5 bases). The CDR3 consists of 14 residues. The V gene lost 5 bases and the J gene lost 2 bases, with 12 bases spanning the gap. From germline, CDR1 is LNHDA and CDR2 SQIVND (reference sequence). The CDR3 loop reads CASSRDSWNYGYTF. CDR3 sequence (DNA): TGTGCCAGTAGTCGGGACTCCTGGAACTATGGCTACACCTTC. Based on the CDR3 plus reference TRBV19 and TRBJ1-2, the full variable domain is DGGITQSPKYLFRKEGQNVTLSCEQNLNHDAMYWYRQDPGQGLRLIYYSQIVNDFQKGDIAEGYSVSREKKESFPLTVTSAQKNPTAFYLCASSRDSWNYGYTFGSGTRLTVV.

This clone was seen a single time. The CDR3 region has the DNA TGTGCCAGCAGCTTAAACCCTTCGTCCCTCCGGGAGACCCAGTACTTC. This codes for CASSLNPSSLRETQYF. The chain links TRBV7-2 to TRBJ2-5; D unresolved. Trimming stripped 2 bases from V and 5 bases from J, with 18 bases between. CDR1 is SGHTA and CDR2 is FQGNSA in the germline V gene. The CDR3 runs to 16 residues.

In DNA form, the CDR3 reads TGTGCCAGCTCACGCGCAACTAATGAAAAACTGTTTTTT. This translates into CASSRATNEKLFF. This chain joins TRBV18 and TRBJ1-4; D is unresolved. The CDR3 runs to 13 residues. The ends were cut back, 4 bases at V and 0 bases at J, with 3 bases in the middle. Per germline, CDR1 KGHSH and CDR2 LQKENI.

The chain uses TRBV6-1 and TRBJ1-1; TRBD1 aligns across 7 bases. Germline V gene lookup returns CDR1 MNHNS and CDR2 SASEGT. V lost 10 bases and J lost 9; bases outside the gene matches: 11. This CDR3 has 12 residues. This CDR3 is CATHTGTEKAFF. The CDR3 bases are TGTGCCACCCACACCGGGACAGAAAAAGCTTTCTTT.

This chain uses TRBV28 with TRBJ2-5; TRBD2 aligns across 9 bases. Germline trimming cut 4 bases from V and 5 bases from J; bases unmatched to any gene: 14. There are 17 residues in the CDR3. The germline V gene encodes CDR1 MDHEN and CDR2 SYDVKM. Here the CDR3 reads CASSWVGWREGWETQYF. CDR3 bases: TGTGCCAGCAGTTGGGTTGGCTGGCGGGAGGGCTGGGAGACCCAGTACTTC. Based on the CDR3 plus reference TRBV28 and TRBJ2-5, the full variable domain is DVKVTQSSRYLVKRTGEKVFLECVQDMDHENMFWYRQDPGLGLRLIYFSYDVKMKEKGDIPEGYSVSREKKERFSLILESASTNQTSMYLCASSWVGWREGWETQYFGPGTRLLVL.

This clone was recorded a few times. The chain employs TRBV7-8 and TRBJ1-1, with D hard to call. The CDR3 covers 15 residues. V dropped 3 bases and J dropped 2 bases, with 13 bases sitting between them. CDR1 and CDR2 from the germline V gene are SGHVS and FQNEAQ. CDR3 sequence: CASSLREYRNTEAFF. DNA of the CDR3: TGTGCCAGCAGCTTGCGCGAATACAGAAACACTGAAGCTTTCTTT.

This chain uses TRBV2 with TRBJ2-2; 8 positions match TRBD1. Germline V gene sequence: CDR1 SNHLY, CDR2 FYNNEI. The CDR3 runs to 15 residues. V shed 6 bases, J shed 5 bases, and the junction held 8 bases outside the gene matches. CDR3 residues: CASSTQNRGTGELFF. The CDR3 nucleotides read TGTGCCAGCAGCACACAAAACAGGGGGACCGGGGAGCTGTTTTTT.